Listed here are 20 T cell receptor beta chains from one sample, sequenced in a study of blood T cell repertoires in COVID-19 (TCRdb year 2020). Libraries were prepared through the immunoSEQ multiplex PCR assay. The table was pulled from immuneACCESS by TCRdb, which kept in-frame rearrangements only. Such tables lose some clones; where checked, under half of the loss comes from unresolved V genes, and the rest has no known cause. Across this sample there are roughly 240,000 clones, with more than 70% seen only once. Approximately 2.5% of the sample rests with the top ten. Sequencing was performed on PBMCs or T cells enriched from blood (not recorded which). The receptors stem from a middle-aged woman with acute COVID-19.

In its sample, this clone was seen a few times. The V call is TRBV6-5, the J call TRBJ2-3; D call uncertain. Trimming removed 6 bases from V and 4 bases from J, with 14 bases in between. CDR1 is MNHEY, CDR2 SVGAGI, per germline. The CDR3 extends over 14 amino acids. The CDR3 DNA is TGTGCCAGCAGCGATAGACTTCATCCAGATACGCAGTATTTT. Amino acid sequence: CASSDRLHPDTQYF.

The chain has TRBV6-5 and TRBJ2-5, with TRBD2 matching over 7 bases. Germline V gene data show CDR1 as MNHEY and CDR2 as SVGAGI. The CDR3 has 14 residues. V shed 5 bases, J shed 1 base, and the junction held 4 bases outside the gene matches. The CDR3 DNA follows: TGTGCCAGCAGTACCGGGACTACCCAAGAGACCCAGTACTTC. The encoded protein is CASSTGTTQETQYF.

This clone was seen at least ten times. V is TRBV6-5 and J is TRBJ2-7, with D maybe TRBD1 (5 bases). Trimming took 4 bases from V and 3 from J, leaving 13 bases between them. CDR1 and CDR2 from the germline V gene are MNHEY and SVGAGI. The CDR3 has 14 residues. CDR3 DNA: TGTGCCAGCAGTTTTCTACAGGTGAGCTACGAGCAGTACGTC. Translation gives CASSFLQVSYEQYV.

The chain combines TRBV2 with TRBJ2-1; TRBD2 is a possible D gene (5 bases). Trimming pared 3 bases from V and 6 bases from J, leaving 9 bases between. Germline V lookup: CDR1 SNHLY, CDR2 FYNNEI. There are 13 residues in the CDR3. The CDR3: CASSDLLANEQFF. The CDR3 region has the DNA TGTGCCAGCAGTGATCTCCTAGCCAATGAGCAGTTCTTC.

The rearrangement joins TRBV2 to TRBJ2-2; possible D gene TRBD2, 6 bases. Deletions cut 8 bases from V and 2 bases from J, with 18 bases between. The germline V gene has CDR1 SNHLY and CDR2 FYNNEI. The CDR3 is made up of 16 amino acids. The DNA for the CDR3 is TGTGCCAGCGGGACCGGACTATCTCTTAACACCGGGGAGCTGTTTTTT. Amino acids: CASGTGLSLNTGELFF. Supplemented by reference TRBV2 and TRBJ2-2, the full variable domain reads EPEVTQTPSHQVTQMGQEVILRCVPISNHLYFYWYRQILGQKVEFLVSFYNNEISEKSEIFDDQFSVERPDGSNFTLKIRSTKLEDSAMYFCASGTGLSLNTGELFFGEGSRLTVL.

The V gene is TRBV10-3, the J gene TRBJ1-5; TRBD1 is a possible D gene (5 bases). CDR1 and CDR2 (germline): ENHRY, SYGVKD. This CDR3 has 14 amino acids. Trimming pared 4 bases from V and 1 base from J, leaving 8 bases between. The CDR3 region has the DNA TGTGCCATCAGTGTCGACAGAAGCAATCAGCCCCAGCATTTT. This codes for CAISVDRSNQPQHF.

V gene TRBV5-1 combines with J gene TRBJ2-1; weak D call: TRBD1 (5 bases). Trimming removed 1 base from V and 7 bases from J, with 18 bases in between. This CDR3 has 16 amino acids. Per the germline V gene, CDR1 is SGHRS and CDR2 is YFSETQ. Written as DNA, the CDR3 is TGCGCCAGCAGCTTGTTTTCGCGAAGGGGTGGGAATGAGCAGTTCTTC. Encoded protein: CASSLFSRRGGNEQFF.

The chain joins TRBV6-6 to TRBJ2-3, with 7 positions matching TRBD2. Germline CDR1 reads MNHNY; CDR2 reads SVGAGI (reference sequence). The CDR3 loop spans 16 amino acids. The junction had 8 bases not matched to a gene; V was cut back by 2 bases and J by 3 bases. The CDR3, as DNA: TGTGCCAGCAGTTACGGGGCGGGAGCCACTACAGATACGCAGTATTTT. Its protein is CASSYGAGATTDTQYF.

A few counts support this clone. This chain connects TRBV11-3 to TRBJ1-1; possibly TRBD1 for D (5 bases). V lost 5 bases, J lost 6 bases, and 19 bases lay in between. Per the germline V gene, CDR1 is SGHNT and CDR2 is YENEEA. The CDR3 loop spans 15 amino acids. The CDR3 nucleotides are TGTGCCAGCAGCCCAACATTCGGGCGGGGGGCTGAAGCTTTCTTT. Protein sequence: CASSPTFGRGAEAFF.

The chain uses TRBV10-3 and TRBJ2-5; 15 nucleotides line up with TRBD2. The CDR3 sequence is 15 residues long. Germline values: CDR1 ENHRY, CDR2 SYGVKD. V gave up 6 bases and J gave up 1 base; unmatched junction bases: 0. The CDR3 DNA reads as TGTGCCATCAGGGGACTAGCGGGGGGCCAAGAGACCCAGTACTTC. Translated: CAIRGLAGGQETQYF.

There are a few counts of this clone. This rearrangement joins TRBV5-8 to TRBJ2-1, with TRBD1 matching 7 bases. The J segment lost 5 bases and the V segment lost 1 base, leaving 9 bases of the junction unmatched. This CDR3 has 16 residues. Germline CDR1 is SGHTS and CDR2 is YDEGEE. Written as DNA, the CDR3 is TGTGCCAGCAGCTTGTATACCGGGACAGCCGACAATGAGCAGTTCTTC. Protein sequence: CASSLYTGTADNEQFF.

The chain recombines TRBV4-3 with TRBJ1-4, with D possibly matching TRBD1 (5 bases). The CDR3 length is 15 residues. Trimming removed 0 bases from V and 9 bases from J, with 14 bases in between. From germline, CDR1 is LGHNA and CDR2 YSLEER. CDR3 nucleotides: TGCGCCAGCAGCCAAGATGGGGGGGTTTCGAAAAAACTGTTTTTT. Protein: CASSQDGGVSKKLFF.

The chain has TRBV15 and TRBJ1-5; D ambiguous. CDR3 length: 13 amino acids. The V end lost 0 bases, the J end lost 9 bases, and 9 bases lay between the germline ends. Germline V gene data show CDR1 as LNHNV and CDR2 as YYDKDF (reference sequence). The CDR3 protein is CATSRDSPPPQHF. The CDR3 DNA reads TGTGCCACCAGCAGAGATAGTCCCCCGCCCCAGCATTTT. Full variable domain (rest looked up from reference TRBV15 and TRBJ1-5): DAMVIQNPRYQVTQFGKPVTLSCSQTLNHNVMYWYQQKSSQAPKLLFHYYDKDFNNEADTPDNFQSRRPNTSFCFLDIRSPGLGDTAMYLCATSRDSPPPQHFGDGTRLSIL.

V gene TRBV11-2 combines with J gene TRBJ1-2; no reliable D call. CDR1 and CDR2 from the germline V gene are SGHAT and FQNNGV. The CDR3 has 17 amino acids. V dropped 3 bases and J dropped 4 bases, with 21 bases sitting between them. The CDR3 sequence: CASSFSGGGSFGYGYTF. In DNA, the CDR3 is TGTGCCAGCAGCTTTTCTGGAGGCGGGTCCTTCGGCTATGGCTACACCTTC.

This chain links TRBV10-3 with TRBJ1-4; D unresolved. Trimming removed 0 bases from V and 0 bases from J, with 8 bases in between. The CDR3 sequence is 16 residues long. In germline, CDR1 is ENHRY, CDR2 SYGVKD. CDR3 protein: CAISESTEATNEKLFF. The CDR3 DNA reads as TGTGCCATCAGTGAGTCGACGGAGGCAACTAATGAAAAACTGTTTTTT.

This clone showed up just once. CDR3 sequence reads: CASGQGRSDTEAFF. The CDR3 DNA follows: TGTGCCAGCGGACAGGGTCGGAGCGACACTGAAGCTTTCTTT. V and J are TRBV2 and TRBJ1-1; 8 nucleotides align to TRBD1. In germline, CDR1 is SNHLY, CDR2 FYNNEI. The CDR3 is 14 residues long. Trimming removed 8 bases from V and 3 bases from J; junction bases left unmatched: 8.

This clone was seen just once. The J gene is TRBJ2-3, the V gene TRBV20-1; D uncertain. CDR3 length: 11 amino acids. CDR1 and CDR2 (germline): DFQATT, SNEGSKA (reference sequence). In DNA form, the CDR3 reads TGCGGCCTCCGACTCACAGATACGCAGTATTTT. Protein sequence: CGLRLTDTQYF.

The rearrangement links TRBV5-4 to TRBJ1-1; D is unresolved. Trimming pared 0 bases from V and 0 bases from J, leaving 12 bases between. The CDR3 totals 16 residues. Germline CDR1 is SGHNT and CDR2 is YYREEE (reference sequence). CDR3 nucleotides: TGTGCCAGCAGCTTGGGATCGGGAACCATGAACACTGAAGCTTTCTTT. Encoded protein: CASSLGSGTMNTEAFF.

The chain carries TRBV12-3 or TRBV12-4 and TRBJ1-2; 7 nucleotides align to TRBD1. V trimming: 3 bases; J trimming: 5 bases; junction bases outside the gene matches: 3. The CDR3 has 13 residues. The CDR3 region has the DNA TGTGCCAGCAGTTTGGGACAGTATTATGGCTACACCTTC. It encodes CASSLGQYYGYTF.

The CDR3 DNA is TGTGCCACGCTGTCGTGGACAGAACAAGAGACCCAGTACTTC. It translates to CATLSWTEQETQYF. V is TRBV6-5 and J is TRBJ2-5, with D tentatively TRBD1 (6 bases). Germline V gene data show CDR1 as MNHEY and CDR2 as SVGAGI. Trimming left V 10 bases short and J 2 bases short, with 17 bases between. This CDR3 is 14 amino acids long.